Here is one T cell receptor (beta chain) with its context. This CDR3 spans 14 amino acids. CDR1 and CDR2 from the germline V gene are MNHEY and SVGAGI. The germline V and J ends were trimmed by 2 bases and 3 bases, with 10 bases remaining between them. This record comes from a study of T cell responses to AZD1222 COVID-19 vaccine. TCRdb's table, derived via immunoSEQ multiplex PCR, lists solely in-frame clones and lacks some. The table shows about 140,000 clones, with more than 85% occurring only once. Specimen: peripheral blood, collected on day 0 of AZD1222 vaccination. This chain connects TRBV6-5 to TRBJ1-1, with no clear D. The TCR originated in an adult in good health. CDR3 residues: CASSYGPDHTEAFF. The DNA of the CDR3 is TGTGCCAGCAGTTACGGTCCCGACCACACTGAAGCTTTCTTT.